This T cell receptor beta chain emerged from a study of CD39 and CD103 CD8 tumor-infiltrating T cells (dated 2018 in TCRdb). Background on the whole study: Repertoire comparisons were shown for an HPV-positive HNSCC, an HPV-negative HNSCC, an ovarian cancer and a melanoma patient. TCRbeta CDR3 deep sequencing compared repertoires of CD8 TIL subsets defined by CD103 and CD39 with peripheral memory CD8 T cells.

This clone was seen a single time. The specificity of this receptor is unknown. It has no much larger one-base neighbor in the sample; base qualities were not kept. Patients were not receiving therapy at sample collection, though earlier treatments ranged from chemotherapy, radiotherapy, surgery and immunotherapy to none. Thawed cells were enriched for T lymphocytes with a negative-selection kit, adding EpCAM beads for tumor-infiltrating lymphocytes. CD8+CD4-CD45RA- cells were sorted as memory CD8 T cells irrespective of CCR7 expression. Peripheral blood mononuclear cells were isolated by Ficoll-Paque PLUS gradient and cryopreserved before analysis. On a FACSAria II, each population was sorted to about 99% purity, and the resulting cell pellets were frozen for TCR sequencing with no culture step. For each subset, between 10,000 and 100,000 sorted cells were used for genomic DNA extraction with the DNeasy Blood and Tissue Kit. The immunoSEQ service sequenced and mapped the TCRbeta V-J or V-D-J regions, with each sample reaching coverage above 8.5x. Processing in the source paper ran as follows. Analysis was restricted to productive rearrangements exported from the immunoSEQ Analyzer platform, and clonality was assessed using the 500 most abundant clones. Repertoire overlap between populations was quantified with the Morisita-Horn similarity index and the Jaccard index. Morisita-Horn similarity between CD8 T-cell subset TCR repertoires was measured in a handful of cancer patients. The clones in this table, taken by TCRdb from immuneACCESS, are in-frame only. Not every clone is retained; where verified, under half of the shortfall comes from an unresolved V gene, and the cause of the rest is unknown. From that table come the V and J calls and clone size; the DNA was used to work out D and trimming. This sample gives around 7,400 clones in total; over 60% of them show up just once. Of the sample, 50% to 75% falls within the top ten clones.

From cysteine to phenylalanine, the CDR3 is 14 amino acids long. Here the CDR3 DNA is all that survives: 42 bases in frame from base 1. V loses 6 bases at its end and J loses 4 bases; junction bases beyond the gene matches: 7. CDR1 and CDR2 were assigned from the germline V gene as SGHDN and FVKESK. The paper as a whole reports these results and caveats: Compared with DN and SP CD8 TILs and with blood memory CD8 T cells, DP CD8 TILs appeared more oligoclonal, with the top 30 clonotypes covering about 50-86%. Clonotypes from DP TILs were seldom detected in blood or uninvolved lymph node, while clonotypes from DN TILs overlapped to a large extent with peripheral memory CD8 repertoires.

The chain employs TRBV14 and TRBJ1-2; 8 central nucleotides agree with TRBD1. This sequence was found in a human donor with head and neck squamous cell carcinoma. Sequencing was carried out using CD8+ T cells sorted from blood. The intended sense of this specimen's cell subset or site label: total memory CD8 T cells (CD45RA-CCR7+/-) from blood or uninvolved lymph node. The nucleotide sequence reads TGTGCCAGCAGTCCCGACAGGGGATTCTATGGCTACACCTTC. This yields the protein CASSPDRGFYGYTF.